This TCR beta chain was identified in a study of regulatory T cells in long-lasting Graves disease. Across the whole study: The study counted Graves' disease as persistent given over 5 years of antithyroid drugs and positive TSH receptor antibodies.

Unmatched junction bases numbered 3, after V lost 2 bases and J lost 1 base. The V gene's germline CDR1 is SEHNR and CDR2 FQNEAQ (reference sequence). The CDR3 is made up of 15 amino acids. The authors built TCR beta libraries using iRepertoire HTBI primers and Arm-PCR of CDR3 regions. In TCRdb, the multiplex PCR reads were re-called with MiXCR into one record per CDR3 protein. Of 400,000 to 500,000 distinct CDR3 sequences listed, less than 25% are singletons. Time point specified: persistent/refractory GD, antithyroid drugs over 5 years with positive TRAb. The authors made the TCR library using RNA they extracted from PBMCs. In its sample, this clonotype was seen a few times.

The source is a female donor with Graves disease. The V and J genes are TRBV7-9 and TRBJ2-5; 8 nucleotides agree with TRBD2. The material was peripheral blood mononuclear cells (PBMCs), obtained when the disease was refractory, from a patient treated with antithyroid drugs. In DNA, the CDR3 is TGTGCCAGCAGCTTACTAGCGGGTATCCAAGAGACCCAGTACTTC. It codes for CASSLLAGIQETQYF.